This T cell receptor beta chain comes out of a study of blood T cell repertoires in COVID-19. Study background: PBMCs, B-cell-depleted T cells, or T cells were the source of the cDNA or gDNA that made up the material.

TCRdb's copy holds only in-frame clones and misses some; the assay was immunoSEQ multiplex PCR. The data contain 150,000 to 200,000 clones, roughly 82% of them singletons. There are 15 residues in the CDR3. V lost 3 bases and J lost 8; bases outside the gene matches: 3. CDR1 is SEHNR, CDR2 FQNEAQ, per germline (reference sequence). The J gene is TRBJ2-5, the V gene TRBV7-9; 16 bases are shared with TRBD2. The sequenced material came from PBMCs or T cells enriched from blood (not recorded which). This clonotype originated in a woman aged 55 to 70 with acute COVID-19. The CDR3 region is CASSFGTSGGDTQYF. In DNA form, the CDR3 reads TGTGCCAGCAGCTTTGGGACTAGCGGGGGGGATACCCAGTACTTC. Together with reference TRBV7-9 and TRBJ2-5, the CDR3 gives the full variable domain: DTGVSQNPRHKITKRGQNVTFRCDPISEHNRLYWYRQTLGQGPEFLTYFQNEAQLEKSRLLSDRFSAERPKGSFSTLEIQRTEQGDSAMYLCASSFGTSGGDTQYFGPGTRLLVL.